In its sample, the clone carrying this TCR beta chain was seen a few times. This record comes from a study of T-cell reconstitution after alpha-beta-depleted transplantation in children. It was with unique molecular identifiers that the TCRbeta library was prepared. TCRdb reanalysed the PCR reads using MiXCR and keeps one entry per CDR3 protein. The table shows hundreds of thousands of distinct CDR3 sequences, with about a tenth occurring only once. The V gene's germline CDR1 is SGHRS and CDR2 YFSETQ. V lost 4 bases and J lost 2, with 7 bases in between. The CDR3 extends over 12 amino acids. The sequencing here drew on PBMCs from the stem cell graft donor, taken from the stem cell graft. The rearrangement joins TRBV5-1 to TRBJ2-7, with D unresolved. The clonotype originates from a human donor who donated a stem cell graft to a child with SCID. CDR3 in amino acids: CASSAGAYEQYF. In DNA, the CDR3 is TGCGCCAGCAGCGCAGGTGCCTACGAGCAGTACTTC.